This TCR beta chain was sequenced during a study of regulatory T cells in long-lasting Graves disease. Indicated time point: newly diagnosed GD, antithyroid drugs for less than 3 months. From PBMCs, RNA was extracted and then used to make the TCR library. Criteria from the American Thyroid Association guidelines were applied to diagnose Graves' disease. This CDR3 has 14 residues. J was trimmed by 7 bases and V by 6 bases; bases with no gene match: 9. This clonotype was counted at least ten times. According to the study, TCR beta libraries were built with iRepertoire HTBI primers and CDR3-region Arm-PCR. TCRdb independently ran MiXCR on the multiplex PCR reads; one entry per CDR3 protein. The table has fewer than 650,000 distinct CDR3 sequences, 15% to 20% seen once; the top ten hold 15% to 20%. These data were likewise used in another study, on T cells in Graves' hyperthyroidism and ophthalmopathy. That report adds: Stable hyperthyroidism was separated from ophthalmopathy by a model based on 13 V-J features.

The input for sequencing was peripheral blood mononuclear cells (PBMCs), taken at new diagnosis, from a patient treated with antithyroid drugs. This TCR came from a woman aged 25 to 39 with Graves disease. V is TRBV12-3 or TRBV12-4 and J is TRBJ1-5, with 7 bases matching TRBD1. CDR3 DNA sequence: TGTGCCAGCAGCTTACAGGGGTTGCCGCAGCCCCAGCATTTT. This codes for CASSLQGLPQPQHF.